This T cell receptor (beta chain) was documented in a study of PD-1 blockade in classical Hodgkin lymphoma. Details on this clone: Antigen specificity is unknown.

Here immunoSEQ multiplex PCR was the method, and the copy in TCRdb shows in-frame clones only, minus some. Of around 31,000 clones listed, roughly 87% were seen once; the top ten hold about 2.4%. Relapses following autologous stem cell transplantation were seen in all patients, with brentuximab vedotin exposure varying. Starting with thawed PBMCs, CD4+ T cells were purified by magnetic negative selection. Classification of best responses gave complete response, partial response or progressive disease. The study, taken as a whole, reports: TCR diversity at baseline was reported to be reduced in newly diagnosed patients relative to healthy donors.

Sequencing used CD4+ T cells from blood, obtained at baseline. The TCR originated in a human donor with classical Hodgkin lymphoma.

As DNA, the CDR3 is TGTGCCAGCTCCGTCTCGCGGGAAATCCACTACGAGCAGTACTTC. Translated, it gives CASSVSREIHYEQYF. This sequence joins TRBV27 and TRBJ2-7, with D maybe TRBD2 (6 bases). The length of the CDR3 is 15 residues. Per germline, CDR1 MNHEY and CDR2 SMNVEV (reference sequence). The ends were cut back, 8 bases at V and 3 bases at J, with 20 bases in the middle.